The rows below give T cell receptor beta chains drawn from one sample of a study of early T cells in non-severe SARS-CoV-2 infection. TCRdb re-derived calls from the 5' RACE reads in MiXCR, one entry per CDR3 protein. Among over 30,000 distinct CDR3 sequences listed, 4.5% to 6% were seen once. Sequencing used whole blood. Every receptor here comes from an adult who was a healthcare worker with PCR-confirmed SARS-CoV-2 infection or an uninfected control (not recorded which). The conserved cysteine and the conserved F or W are not part of the CDR3 here. D genes are given only for firm matches.

V gene: TRBV18
J gene: TRBJ2-3
D gene: -
CDR3 protein: ASSPGEGMVSTDTQY

V gene: TRBV7-8
J gene: TRBJ2-5
D gene: TRBD2
CDR3 protein: ASSLMTSGRETQY

V gene: TRBV7-3
J gene: TRBJ2-2
D gene: -
CDR3 protein: ASSPRTSALGGELF

V gene: TRBV5-1
J gene: TRBJ2-3
D gene: -
CDR3 protein: ASSPVGVTDTQY

V gene: TRBV5-5
J gene: TRBJ2-7
D gene: -
CDR3 protein: ASSLVGGGSSYEQY

V gene: TRBV7-2
J gene: TRBJ2-4
D gene: -
CDR3 protein: ASSLGGAAKNIQY

V gene: TRBV12-3/TRBV12-4
J gene: TRBJ1-2
D gene: -
CDR3 protein: ASSLNPRRFYGYT

V gene: TRBV18
J gene: TRBJ2-1
D gene: TRBD2
CDR3 protein: ASSPPLAGGPINEQF

V gene: TRBV5-1
J gene: TRBJ2-7
D gene: TRBD1
CDR3 protein: ASSFGGTAAYEQY

V gene: TRBV12-3/TRBV12-4
J gene: TRBJ2-1
D gene: -
CDR3 protein: ASSWKGSDEQF

V gene: TRBV20-1
J gene: TRBJ2-4
D gene: TRBD2
CDR3 protein: SAREKAGGLKNIQY

V gene: TRBV30
J gene: TRBJ2-2
D gene: TRBD1
CDR3 protein: AWSRTGDTGELF

V gene: TRBV9
J gene: TRBJ2-7
D gene: -
CDR3 protein: ASSVGGAALYEQY

V gene: TRBV12-2
J gene: TRBJ2-2
D gene: -
CDR3 protein: ASRLGLAGNTGELF

V gene: TRBV4-3
J gene: TRBJ2-1
D gene: TRBD2
CDR3 protein: ASSRLSGLAEEQF

V gene: TRBV14
J gene: TRBJ1-2
D gene: -
CDR3 protein: ASSQDRGISIYGYT

V gene: TRBV6-2/TRBV6-3
J gene: TRBJ2-3
D gene: -
CDR3 protein: ASSPSSKDTQY

V gene: TRBV18
J gene: TRBJ1-5
D gene: -
CDR3 protein: ASSTAGNQPQH

V gene: TRBV4-2
J gene: TRBJ2-5
D gene: -
CDR3 protein: ASSRSGEQETQY

V gene: TRBV3-1
J gene: TRBJ2-5
D gene: -
CDR3 protein: ASSPVGETQY

V gene: TRBV6-1
J gene: TRBJ1-1
D gene: -
CDR3 protein: ASRLVNTEAF

V gene: TRBV3-1
J gene: TRBJ2-3
D gene: -
CDR3 protein: ASSQDIMGRSTDTQY

V gene: TRBV20-1
J gene: TRBJ1-1
D gene: TRBD1
CDR3 protein: SARITGGRMMTEAF

V gene: TRBV7-8
J gene: TRBJ2-1
D gene: TRBD2
CDR3 protein: ASSLARLAGISSYNEQF

V gene: TRBV12-3/TRBV12-4
J gene: TRBJ2-7
D gene: -
CDR3 protein: ASSFRGGYEQY

V gene: TRBV30
J gene: TRBJ2-7
D gene: -
CDR3 protein: AWNSLEGSFYEQY

V gene: TRBV2
J gene: TRBJ2-1
D gene: -
CDR3 protein: ASRGVGGGHEQF

V gene: TRBV3-1
J gene: TRBJ2-7
D gene: TRBD1
CDR3 protein: ASSQFRPGGYYEQY

V gene: TRBV3-1
J gene: TRBJ2-2
D gene: -
CDR3 protein: ASSSSPGGELF

V gene: TRBV9
J gene: TRBJ2-2
D gene: TRBD1
CDR3 protein: ASTFGTANTGELF

V gene: TRBV19
J gene: TRBJ1-6
D gene: -
CDR3 protein: ASSPRTAFGSPLH

V gene: TRBV6-5
J gene: TRBJ1-3
D gene: -
CDR3 protein: ASSPTATSGNTIY

V gene: TRBV2
J gene: TRBJ2-7
D gene: -
CDR3 protein: ASNRDSYEQY

V gene: TRBV4-2
J gene: TRBJ1-2
D gene: -
CDR3 protein: ASSHRAGAVNYGYT

V gene: TRBV3-1
J gene: TRBJ1-2
D gene: -
CDR3 protein: ASSQRAGYGYT

V gene: TRBV7-8
J gene: TRBJ2-3
D gene: TRBD2
CDR3 protein: ASSLASGGDTQY

V gene: TRBV7-2
J gene: TRBJ1-2
D gene: -
CDR3 protein: ASSLDGGVYGYT

V gene: TRBV7-9
J gene: TRBJ1-6
D gene: -
CDR3 protein: ASSSRALGINSPLH

V gene: TRBV6-1
J gene: TRBJ1-1
D gene: -
CDR3 protein: ASSEATVNTEAF

V gene: TRBV12-3/TRBV12-4
J gene: TRBJ2-1
D gene: -
CDR3 protein: ASSPHSGAREEQF